The subject of this entry is one TCR beta chain. This record belongs to a study of blood T cell repertoires in COVID-19. Study-wide context: Material from acute and convalescent COVID-19 was sourced from the United States, Italy and Spain. T cells, B-cell-depleted T cells, or PBMCs provided the cDNA or gDNA that served as material.

Under the authors' procedure: Nucleated cell number was recorded as an estimate derived from reference gene primer amplification. Sequencing was performed with immunoSEQ multiplex PCR; in TCRdb, only in-frame clones are kept and a portion is missing. V, J and clone size derive from that table, while D and trimming were established from the DNA sequence. Altogether 100,000 to 150,000 clones are present, 60% to 85% being singletons, with the ten largest covering 6.2%. Sequencing used peripheral blood. This clonotype was obtained from a man between 65 and 85 years old with acute or convalescent COVID-19.

The CDR3 bases are TGTGCCAGCAGTAGACTAGCGGGAAGCGAGCAGTACTTC. Its translation: CASSRLAGSEQYF. The chain is built from TRBV6-4 and TRBJ2-7; 11 bases fit TRBD2. Trimming at V came to 5 bases and at J to 6 bases, leaving 3 bases not matched to a gene. Germline CDR1 reads MRHNA; CDR2 reads SNTAGT. This CDR3 is built from 13 residues.